This is a list of T cell receptor beta chains from one sample in a study of blood T cell repertoires in COVID-19. Using immunoSEQ multiplex PCR, the repertoire was profiled, and TCRdb retains in-frame clones only, with some absent. Of tens of thousands of clones in the sample, roughly 76% were seen once. The source material was peripheral blood. The origin of the receptors is a man aged 80 or over with COVID-19, enrolled during active disease. Each CDR3 is given with its conserved first and last residue. Fields, in order: D gene, V gene, clone size, J gene, CDR3 protein, CDR3 DNA. D genes are given only for firm matches. Clone size is not always given. Where it is, it says once, few, many or a class for expanded clones.

TRBD2,TRBV29-1,.,TRBJ2-7,CSVQIGTSGSYEQYF,TGCAGCGTTCAGATCGGGACTAGCGGGAGCTACGAGCAGTACTTC
TRBD1,TRBV7-2,few,TRBJ1-4,CASSSDRFNEKLFF,TGTGCCAGCAGCTCGGACAGGTTTAATGAAAAACTGTTTTTT
.,TRBV5-1,.,TRBJ1-1,CASSLVRNTEAFF,TGCGCCAGCAGCTTGGTGCGAAACACTGAAGCTTTCTTT
.,TRBV27,.,TRBJ1-6,CASSPRGRGYSSPLHF,TGTGCCAGCAGTCCCAGGGGCAGGGGATACAGTTCACCCCTCCACTTT
.,TRBV6-1,few,TRBJ1-2,CASSETGLEGYTF,TGTGCCAGCAGTGAAACAGGGCTCGAGGGCTACACCTTC
.,TRBV25-1,.,TRBJ2-7,CASSVAGSYEQYF,TGTGCCAGCAGTGTGGCGGGATCCTACGAGCAGTACTTC
TRBD1,TRBV7-9,.,TRBJ1-2,CASSPGTGYGYTF,TGTGCCAGCAGCCCCGGGACAGGCTATGGCTACACCTTC
TRBD2,TRBV29-1,.,TRBJ2-7,CSARGPLAGAGEQYF,TGCAGCGCCAGGGGTCCGCTAGCGGGAGCGGGAGAGCAGTACTTC
.,TRBV7-7,.,TRBJ2-5,CASSLGGQGQETQYF,TGTGCCAGCAGCTTAGGCGGGCAGGGGCAAGAGACCCAGTACTTC
.,TRBV12-5,.,TRBJ2-6,CASGLGVPGANVLTF,TGTGCTAGTGGTTTAGGGGTTCCTGGGGCCAACGTCCTGACTTTC
TRBD2,TRBV5-1,.,TRBJ2-5,CASSLALAGGPGETQYF,TGCGCCAGCAGCTTGGCACTAGCGGGGGGGCCAGGGGAGACCCAGTACTTC
TRBD1,TRBV4-3,.,TRBJ2-1,CASSQGSGQAHEQFF,TGCGCCAGCAGCCAAGGTTCCGGACAGGCCCATGAGCAGTTCTTC
TRBD1,TRBV30,few,TRBJ2-7,CAWSPGQGAYEQYF,TGTGCCTGGAGTCCGGGACAGGGGGCCTACGAGCAGTACTTC
TRBD1,TRBV7-9,.,TRBJ1-2,CASSSTGVGGYTF,TGTGCCAGCAGCTCTACAGGGGTTGGGGGCTACACCTTC
TRBD1,TRBV5-1,.,TRBJ2-1,CASSVLQGNEQFF,TGCGCCAGCAGCGTGTTACAGGGGAATGAGCAGTTCTTC
.,TRBV19,.,TRBJ2-7,CASSIAGTEGFGVTYEQYF,TGTGCCAGTAGTATAGCTGGGACTGAAGGTTTCGGGGTAACCTACGAGCAGTACTTC
TRBD2,TRBV20-1,.,TRBJ2-3,CSASNLAGGGSYTDTQYF,TGCAGTGCTAGTAACCTAGCGGGAGGGGGTTCTTACACAGATACGCAGTATTTT
.,TRBV5-4,.,TRBJ1-4,CASRDAGTRNEKLFF,TGTGCCAGCAGAGACGCCGGGACAAGAAATGAAAAACTGTTTTTT
.,TRBV3-1/TRBV3-2,.,TRBJ1-2,CASHQAGTRYGYTF,TGTGCCAGCCATCAAGCCGGGACAAGATATGGCTACACCTTC
TRBD2,TRBV6-4,.,TRBJ2-1,CASSASGRVNEQFF,TGTGCCAGCAGTGCTAGCGGGAGGGTCAATGAGCAGTTCTTC
TRBD2,TRBV9,.,TRBJ2-1,CASSPTTSGGFDEQFF,TGTGCCAGCAGCCCAACAACTAGCGGGGGTTTTGATGAGCAGTTCTTC
.,TRBV19,once,TRBJ1-1,CASKGFTEAFF,TGTGCCAGTAAGGGGTTCACTGAAGCTTTCTTT
.,TRBV3-1/TRBV3-2,.,TRBJ2-1,CASSPTRTNEQFF,TGTGCCAGCAGCCCAACCAGGACAAATGAGCAGTTCTTC
.,TRBV7-9,few,TRBJ2-2,CASSLGRDTGELFF,TGTGCCAGCAGCTTAGGTCGGGACACCGGGGAGCTGTTTTTT
TRBD1,TRBV9,.,TRBJ1-3,CASSVEGGQGNTIYF,TGTGCCAGCAGCGTAGAGGGGGGACAGGGAAACACCATATATTTT
TRBD1,TRBV30,.,TRBJ1-5,CAWSVQTGELFQPQHF,TGTGCCTGGAGTGTACAGACAGGGGAATTATTTCAGCCCCAGCATTTT
.,TRBV4-1,.,TRBJ2-1,CASSQEFEGVRNEQFF,TGCGCCAGCAGCCAAGAGTTTGAGGGGGTGAGGAATGAGCAGTTCTTC
.,TRBV30,.,TRBJ2-2,CASAYRESNTGELFF,TGTGCTTCGGCTTACAGGGAGTCCAACACCGGGGAGCTGTTTTTT
.,TRBV24-1,few,TRBJ1-2,CATSPAGGGNYGYTF,TGTGCCACCAGTCCCGCGGGGGGCGGGAACTATGGCTACACCTTC
.,TRBV29-1,.,TRBJ1-5,CSVTDSSNQPQHF,TGCAGCGTCACGGACAGTAGCAATCAGCCCCAGCATTTT
.,TRBV20-1,.,TRBJ2-1,CSASDSSTPRAGNEQFF,TGCAGTGCTAGTGACTCTTCCACCCCGAGGGCCGGGAATGAGCAGTTCTTC
.,TRBV5-8,.,TRBJ1-1,CASRRGPTEAFF,TGTGCCAGCAGAAGGGGCCCCACTGAAGCTTTCTTT
.,TRBV6-2/TRBV6-3,.,TRBJ1-3,CASSSDSFSGNTIYF,TGTGCCAGCAGTTCCGACAGCTTCTCTGGAAACACCATATATTTT
.,TRBV10-3,.,TRBJ2-7,CAISESSDEQYF,TGTGCCATCAGTGAGTCTAGCGATGAGCAGTACTTC
TRBD2,TRBV6-6,.,TRBJ2-3,CASRSLAGSTDTQYF,TGTGCCAGCAGAAGTCTAGCGGGGTCCACAGATACGCAGTATTTT
TRBD1,TRBV9,.,TRBJ1-2,CASSGGQGFYGYTF,TGTGCCAGCAGCGGAGGACAGGGTTTCTATGGCTACACCTTC
.,TRBV5-1,.,TRBJ2-3,CASSLEGVADTQYF,TGCGCCAGCAGCTTGGAGGGAGTCGCAGATACGCAGTATTTT
TRBD1,TRBV3-1/TRBV3-2,.,TRBJ1-5,CASSQQGAGSQPQHF,TGTGCCAGCAGCCAACAGGGGGCTGGAAGTCAGCCCCAGCATTTT
.,TRBV10-3,.,TRBJ2-3,CAIGADTQYF,TGTGCCATAGGGGCAGATACGCAGTATTTT
.,TRBV7-3,.,TRBJ2-7,CASSLYPQIGEQYF,TGTGCCAGCAGCTTATACCCGCAAATCGGGGAGCAGTACTTC
.,TRBV18,.,TRBJ2-7,CASSPRRGDNEQYF,TGTGCCAGCTCACCACGAAGGGGCGATAACGAGCAGTACTTC
TRBD2,TRBV7-3,.,TRBJ2-5,CASSLAGGPSETQYF,TGTGCCAGCAGCTTAGCGGGGGGGCCATCTGAGACCCAGTACTTC
.,TRBV6-1,.,TRBJ1-2,CASSEGGTGYTF,TGTGCCAGCAGTGAAGGGGGCACTGGCTACACCTTC
.,TRBV6-5,.,TRBJ1-3,CASSYRGVSGNTIYF,TGTGCCAGCAGTTATAGAGGTGTCTCTGGAAACACCATATATTTT
.,TRBV12-3/TRBV12-4,.,TRBJ2-7,CASSPGAGEQYF,TGTGCCAGTTCCCCAGGGGCAGGCGAGCAGTACTTC
.,TRBV19,.,TRBJ1-4,CASSIQAEKLFF,TGTGCCAGTAGTATACAGGCTGAAAAACTGTTTTTT
TRBD1,TRBV3-1/TRBV3-2,.,TRBJ2-5,CASSQGGGTGGTRETQYF,TGTGCCAGCAGCCAAGGCGGGGGGACAGGGGGCACGAGAGAGACCCAGTACTTC
.,TRBV5-1,.,TRBJ2-7,CASSPRTVSSYEQYF,TGCGCCAGCAGCCCGCGGACAGTGAGCTCCTACGAGCAGTACTTC
.,TRBV6-5,.,TRBJ2-7,CASSYQRSYEQYF,TGTGCCAGCAGCTATCAGCGATCCTACGAGCAGTACTTC
TRBD1,TRBV20-1,.,TRBJ2-7,CSANDRDSNSYEQYF,TGCAGTGCTAATGACCGGGACAGCAATTCATACGAGCAGTACTTC
.,TRBV28,.,TRBJ1-1,CASRRNGGDEAFF,TGTGCCAGCAGGAGAAATGGGGGGGATGAAGCTTTCTTT
.,TRBV5-1,.,TRBJ2-7,CASSLGQNNEQYF,TGCGCCAGCAGCTTGGGACAGAATAACGAGCAGTACTTC